A single sample is the source of the 19 T cell receptor beta chains below, sequenced in a study of blood T cells in healthy people across ages. With a J-beta primer mix and a sample-barcoded 5' primer, a second PCR ran roughly 6 to 12 cycles. Each CDR3 protein gets one entry after TCRdb re-called the 5' RACE reads with MiXCR. Of about a million distinct CDR3 sequences listed, approximately 49% are singletons. Sequences were obtained from blood. The receptors stem from a man aged 30 to 45 in good health.

This chain uses TRBV29-1 with TRBJ1-1; TRBD1 is a possible D gene (6 bases). CDR3 length: 14 amino acids. Trimming removed 7 bases at V and 0 bases at J, with 15 bases between. CDR1 is SQVTM, CDR2 ANQGSEA, per germline. The CDR3 nucleotides are TGCAGCGCCAAACGAGGACAGATGAACACTGAAGCTTTCTTT. It translates to CSAKRGQMNTEAFF. Looking up the rest from reference TRBV29-1 and TRBJ1-1 gives the full variable domain: SAVISQKPSRDICQRGTSLTIQCQVDSQVTMMFWYRQQPGQSLTLIATANQGSEATYESGFVIDKFPISRPNLTFSTLTVSNMSPEDSSIYLCSAKRGQMNTEAFFGQGTRLTVV.

Points on this clonotype: At one end, the junction sequence differs from germline, possibly due to a read error. The rearrangement links TRBV7-2 to TRBJ1-2, with 8 nucleotides matching TRBD1. Per the germline V gene, CDR1 is SGHTA and CDR2 is FQGNSA. This CDR3 is built from 15 residues. The CDR3 loop reads CANSQRDRGNYGYTF. The CDR3 DNA reads as TGTGCCAACAGCCAGCGCGACAGGGGCAACTATGGCTACACCTTC.

Comment on this clonotype: Being one base from a much bigger clone, this may be a read error. This rearrangement joins TRBV6-1 to TRBJ2-7; D call uncertain. CDR1 is MNHNS, CDR2 SASEGT, per germline. With 4 bases removed from V and 5 bases from J, the gap between germline ends came to 18 bases. The CDR3 spans 15 residues. CDR3 loop: CASSGEVGSAHEQYF. For the CDR3, the DNA is TGTGCCAGCAGTGGAGAAGTAGGCAGCGCCCACGAGCAGTACTTC.

The chain couples TRBV4-3 to TRBJ2-7; TRBD2 is a possible D gene (5 bases). V dropped 0 bases and J dropped 5 bases, with 8 bases sitting between them. There are 13 residues in the CDR3. Per the germline V gene, CDR1 is LGHNA and CDR2 is YSLEER. CDR3 nucleotide sequence: TGCGCCAGCAGCCAAGATTACGGGAACGAGCAGTACTTC. As protein: CASSQDYGNEQYF.

The chain is built from TRBV4-1 and TRBJ1-4, with 7 bases aligning to TRBD1. With V trimmed by 2 bases and J by 7 bases, 19 bases remained unmatched. CDR1 and CDR2 (germline): MGHRA, YSYEKL. CDR3 length: 19 amino acids. DNA for the CDR3: TGCGCCAGCAGCCAAATCAGGCACAGGGGCCCATCGGCAACTGAAAAACTGTTTTTT. Translating it yields CASSQIRHRGPSATEKLFF.

The chain has TRBV20-1 and TRBJ2-3; 11 nucleotides align to TRBD2. V gave up 7 bases and J gave up 1 base; unmatched junction bases: 7. The V gene's germline CDR1 is DFQATT and CDR2 SNEGSKA (reference sequence). The CDR3 contains 15 residues. CDR3 in amino acids: CSGRSGGAGTDTQYF. The CDR3 DNA follows: TGCAGTGGTCGTAGCGGGGGGGCCGGCACAGATACGCAGTATTTT.

J is TRBJ2-7 and V is TRBV20-1, with TRBD1 as a possible D gene (6 bases). Trimming removed 5 bases at V and 3 bases at J, with 17 bases between. The germline V gene encodes CDR1 DFQATT and CDR2 SNEGSKA (reference sequence). This CDR3 region has 14 residues. This CDR3 is CSAVTGSWDYEQYF. The CDR3 region has the DNA TGCAGTGCTGTAACAGGGTCCTGGGACTACGAGCAGTACTTC.

The chain couples TRBV6-5 to TRBJ2-1, with D tentatively TRBD2 (6 bases). Trimming cost V 2 bases and J 8 bases, with 10 bases left between them. The CDR3 sequence is 13 residues long. Germline assignment: CDR1 MNHEY and CDR2 SVGAGI. CDR3 coding DNA: TGTGCCAGCAGTTACGGGGGGTTGGATGAGCAGTTCTTC. Protein: CASSYGGLDEQFF.

The V gene is TRBV19, the J gene TRBJ2-7, with 9 bases lining up with TRBD1. The CDR3 sequence is 15 residues long. V shed 5 bases, J shed 3 bases, and the junction held 8 bases outside the gene matches. Germline V CDR1 and CDR2: LNHDA, SQIVND (reference sequence). The CDR3 sequence is CASSAGTGRLYEQYF. CDR3 coding DNA: TGTGCCAGTAGTGCCGGGACAGGGAGACTCTACGAGCAGTACTTC.

The chain carries TRBV9 and TRBJ2-7; a possible D gene is TRBD2 (6 bases). This CDR3 spans 12 amino acids. V was trimmed by 4 bases and J by 6 bases, leaving 11 bases between them. Germline values: CDR1 SGDLS, CDR2 YYNGEE. CDR3 sequence reads: CASSPRESEQYF. The CDR3, as DNA: TGTGCCAGCAGCCCCCGGGAGTCCGAGCAGTACTTC.

This clonotype was detected a few times. The V and J genes are TRBV20-1 and TRBJ2-7, with 7 bases lining up with TRBD1. Per germline, CDR1 DFQATT and CDR2 SNEGSKA (reference sequence). The CDR3 runs to 16 residues. V was pared by 1 base and J by 5 bases, with 14 bases of the junction left unmatched. The CDR3 DNA is TGCAGTGCTAGAGCCCTGGGTACAGGGGTGAGAGACGAGCAGTACTTC. It codes for CSARALGTGVRDEQYF.

This chain joins TRBV9 and TRBJ2-7, with D perhaps TRBD1 (5 bases). The CDR3 length is 14 residues. Between the trimmed V and J ends, which lost 1 base and 2 bases, there was a span of 10 bases. From germline, CDR1 is SGDLS and CDR2 YYNGEE. CDR3 in amino acids: CASSVRSGPYEQYF. The DNA of the CDR3 is TGTGCCAGCAGCGTAAGATCAGGGCCCTACGAGCAGTACTTC. The full variable domain, in which reference TRBV9 and TRBJ2-7 provide the parts outside the CDR3, is DSGVTQTPKHLITATGQRVTLRCSPRSGDLSVYWYQQSLDQGLQFLIQYYNGEERAKGNILERFSAQQFPDLHSELNLSSLELGDSALYFCASSVRSGPYEQYFGPGTRLTVT.

This clonotype was seen more than once but under ten times. The V gene is TRBV4-3, the J gene TRBJ2-7, with a possible D match to TRBD2 (6 bases). V lost 0 bases to trimming and J lost 6 bases, with 9 bases between them. The CDR3 spans 13 residues. Germline CDR1 LGHNA, CDR2 YSLEER. CDR3 region: CASSQDSGGEQYF. CDR3 in DNA: TGCGCCAGCAGCCAAGATTCCGGGGGCGAGCAGTACTTC.

The chain links TRBV7-9 to TRBJ2-2; weak D call: TRBD1 (5 bases). From germline, CDR1 is SEHNR and CDR2 FQNEAQ (reference sequence). The CDR3 extends over 12 amino acids. V was shortened by 11 bases and J by 1 base, with 8 bases between the two germline ends. The CDR3 sequence is CAHQGNTGELFF. CDR3 coding DNA: TGTGCCCACCAGGGGAACACCGGGGAGCTGTTTTTT.

CDR3: CASSLRPSGFNEQFF. CDR3 DNA sequence: TGCGCCAGCAGCTTGCGCCCTAGCGGGTTCAATGAGCAGTTCTTC. J is TRBJ2-1 and V is TRBV5-1; TRBD2 matches 8 bases. There are 15 residues in the CDR3. V gave up 1 base and J gave up 6 bases; unmatched junction bases: 6. CDR1 and CDR2 (germline): SGHRS, YFSETQ.

The chain joins TRBV20-1 to TRBJ2-5; D gene ambiguous. The germline V gene has CDR1 DFQATT and CDR2 SNEGSKA (reference sequence). The length of the CDR3 is 13 residues. V lost 1 base and J lost 2, with 8 bases in between. This CDR3 reads CSARVVGQETQYF. The CDR3 DNA is TGCAGTGCTAGAGTAGTGGGGCAAGAGACCCAGTACTTC.

This chain connects TRBV7-9 to TRBJ2-1; possible D gene TRBD2, 6 bases. The CDR3 length is 12 residues. The V gene's germline CDR1 is SEHNR and CDR2 FQNEAQ (reference sequence). Trimming removed 5 bases at V and 7 bases at J, with 9 bases between. CDR3 sequence: CASSRLGNEQFF. The CDR3 nucleotides are TGTGCCAGCAGCCGACTAGGAAATGAGCAGTTCTTC.

This clonotype was counted once. V is TRBV6-5 and J is TRBJ1-2; D is unresolved. The ends were cut back, 6 bases at V and 7 bases at J, with 12 bases in the middle. This CDR3 region has 12 residues. CDR1 and CDR2 (germline): MNHEY, SVGAGI. The CDR3 region is CASSRVPSGYTF. CDR3 coding DNA: TGTGCCAGCAGCCGTGTCCCCAGTGGCTACACCTTC.

Turning to this clonotype: Being one base from a much bigger clone, this may be a read error. This chain links TRBV29-1 with TRBJ2-3, with D tentatively TRBD1 (5 bases). V dropped 1 base and J dropped 4 bases, with 18 bases sitting between them. Germline CDR1 reads SQVTM; CDR2 reads ANQGSEA. The CDR3 loop spans 16 amino acids. CDR3 bases: TGCAGCGTTGAAGGCGCGCCAGGGTATCTCGCAGATACGCAGTATTTT. It translates to CSVEGAPGYLADTQYF.